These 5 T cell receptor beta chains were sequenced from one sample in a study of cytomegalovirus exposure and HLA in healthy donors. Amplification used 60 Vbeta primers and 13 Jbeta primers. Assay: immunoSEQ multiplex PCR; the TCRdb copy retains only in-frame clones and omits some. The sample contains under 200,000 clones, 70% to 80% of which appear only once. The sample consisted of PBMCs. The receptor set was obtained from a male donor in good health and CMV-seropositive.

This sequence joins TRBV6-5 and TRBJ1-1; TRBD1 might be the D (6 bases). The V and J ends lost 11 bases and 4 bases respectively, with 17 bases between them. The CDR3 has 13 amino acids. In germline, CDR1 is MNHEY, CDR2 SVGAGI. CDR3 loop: CAAAQQGSTEAFF. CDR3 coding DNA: TGTGCCGCGGCCCAGCAGGGGAGCACTGAAGCTTTCTTT.

For the CDR3, the DNA is TGTGCCAGCACCGGATCTATGCAGGGTTTCACTGAAGCTTTCTTT. It encodes CASTGSMQGFTEAFF. The gene calls are TRBV6-1 and TRBJ1-1; D is possibly TRBD1 (5 bases). The CDR3 is made up of 15 amino acids. CDR1 and CDR2 (germline): MNHNS, SASEGT. Trimming removed 7 bases from V and 4 bases from J, with 19 bases in between.

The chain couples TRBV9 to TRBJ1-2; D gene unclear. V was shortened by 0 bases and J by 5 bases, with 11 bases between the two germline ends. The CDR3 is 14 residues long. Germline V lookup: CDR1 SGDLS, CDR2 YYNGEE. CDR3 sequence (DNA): TGTGCCAGCAGCGTAGGGCACAGAAAATATGGCTACACCTTC. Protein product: CASSVGHRKYGYTF. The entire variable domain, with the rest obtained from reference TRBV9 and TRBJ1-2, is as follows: DSGVTQTPKHLITATGQRVTLRCSPRSGDLSVYWYQQSLDQGLQFLIQYYNGEERAKGNILERFSAQQFPDLHSELNLSSLELGDSALYFCASSVGHRKYGYTFGSGTRLTVV.

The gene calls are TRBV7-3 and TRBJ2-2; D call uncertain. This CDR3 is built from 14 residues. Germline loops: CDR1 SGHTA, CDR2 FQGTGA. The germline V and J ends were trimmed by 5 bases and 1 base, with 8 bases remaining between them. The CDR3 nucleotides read TGTGCCAGCAGCCCACAGAGGAACACCGGGGAGCTGTTTTTT. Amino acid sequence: CASSPQRNTGELFF.

The CDR3 nucleotides read TGCGCCAGCAGCCAAGAACGACTAGCTGTGTACGAGCAGTACTTC. It codes for CASSQERLAVYEQYF. V gene TRBV4-3 combines with J gene TRBJ2-7, with TRBD2 identical over 7 bases. There are 15 residues in the CDR3. With V trimmed by 0 bases and J by 4 bases, 6 bases remained unmatched. CDR1 LGHNA and CDR2 YSLEER come from the germline V gene.